A selection of T cell receptor beta chains follows, all from one sample in a study of blood T cells in healthy people across ages. TCRdb called the 5' RACE reads again in MiXCR, with one record for every CDR3 protein. The sample records approximately 880,000 distinct CDR3 sequences, about 48% being singletons. Sequencing was performed on blood. These receptors came from a young man in good health. Both conserved end residues are part of each CDR3. Each record gives: clone size, J gene, V gene, D gene, CDR3 protein, CDR3 DNA. The D gene is left open where the match is weak. Clone size is stated in some rows and not others, as once, few, many or a class when expanded.

>-|TRBJ1-2|TRBV29-1|-
CSVGTSGNYGYTF
TGCAGCGTTGGGACGTCGGGTAACTATGGCTACACCTTC
>-|TRBJ2-7|TRBV24-1|-
CATSEDGQDEQYF
TGTGCCACCAGTGAGGACGGCCAGGACGAGCAGTACTTC
>-|TRBJ2-5|TRBV20-1|-
CSASKGSKQETQYF
TGCAGTGCTAGCAAAGGCAGCAAACAAGAGACCCAGTACTTC
>few|TRBJ1-6|TRBV3-1|-
CASSQIQGRTYNSPLHF
TGTGCCAGCAGCCAAATCCAGGGAAGGACCTATAATTCACCCCTCCACTTT
>-|TRBJ1-5|TRBV4-2|-
CASSQDRTDNQPQHF
TGTGCCAGCAGCCAAGACCGGACGGACAATCAGCCCCAGCATTTT
>few|TRBJ2-7|TRBV19|TRBD1
CASSIGPGQRGYEQYF
TGTGCCAGTAGTATCGGCCCGGGACAGAGAGGTTACGAGCAGTACTTC
>-|TRBJ2-7|TRBV4-1|TRBD2
CASSQRLVLAASYEQYF
TGCGCCAGCAGCCAAAGGCTCGTACTAGCGGCATCCTACGAGCAGTACTTC
>-|TRBJ2-7|TRBV3-1|-
CASSQVVLTSSYEQYF
TGTGCCAGCAGCCAAGTGGTCCTTACCAGCTCCTACGAGCAGTACTTC
>few|TRBJ1-1|TRBV4-1|-
CASSQDRSEAFF
TGCGCCAGCAGCCAAGATCGGAGTGAAGCTTTCTTT
>-|TRBJ1-2|TRBV29-1|-
CSVYRTANYGYTF
TGCAGCGTTTATCGGACAGCTAACTATGGCTACACCTTC
>many|TRBJ2-7|TRBV7-2|-
CASSFLQGTYEQYF
TGTGCCAGCAGCTTTTTGCAGGGTACCTACGAGCAGTACTTC
>-|TRBJ2-1|TRBV5-1|-
CASSLGGTAYNEQFF
TGTGCCAGCAGCTTGGGGGGTACCGCCTACAATGAGCAGTTCTTC
>-|TRBJ2-5|TRBV6-2/TRBV6-3|TRBD1
CASSFRDRGKTQYF
TGTGCCAGCAGTTTCCGGGACAGGGGCAAGACCCAGTACTTC
>-|TRBJ1-2|TRBV9|-
CASSSGPEGDYGYTF
TGTGCCAGCAGCTCCGGGCCAGAAGGGGACTATGGCTACACCTTC
>-|TRBJ1-5|TRBV27|TRBD1
CTSSGGGTGNQPQHF
TGTACCAGCAGCGGGGGGGGGACAGGCAATCAGCCCCAGCATTTT
>few|TRBJ2-3|TRBV9|-
CASSVSGTVSTDTQYF
TGTGCCAGCAGCGTCTCCGGGACGGTGAGCACAGATACGCAGTATTTT
>-|TRBJ1-2|TRBV3-1|-
CASSQAPEGLNYGYTF
TGTGCCAGCAGCCAAGCCCCCGAGGGGTTAAACTATGGCTACACCTTC
>-|TRBJ2-7|TRBV6-1|-
CASGRWAVNSYEQYF
TGTGCCAGCGGTAGGTGGGCGGTCAACTCCTACGAGCAGTACTTC
>-|TRBJ2-3|TRBV6-1|-
CASSEPPLGTDTQYF
TGTGCCAGCAGTGAACCCCCGCTAGGCACAGATACGCAGTATTTT
>many|TRBJ2-5|TRBV7-7|TRBD1
CASRQTTGGETQYF
TGTGCTAGCAGACAAACTACAGGGGGAGAGACCCAGTACTTC
>-|TRBJ1-1|TRBV27|TRBD1
CASRPQGEVEAFF
TGTGCCAGCCGCCCACAGGGGGAGGTTGAAGCTTTCTTT
>few|TRBJ2-7|TRBV25-1|-
CASSESPLYEQYF
TGTGCCAGCAGTGAATCCCCTCTCTACGAGCAGTACTTC
>-|TRBJ2-3|TRBV4-1|-
CASSQDGIVGDTQYF
TGCGCCAGCAGCCAAGATGGGATAGTCGGGGATACGCAGTATTTT
>-|TRBJ1-6|TRBV7-2|-
CASSPAVDSPLHF
TGTGCCAGCAGCCCCGCGGTGGATTCACCCCTCCACTTT
>few|TRBJ1-2|TRBV7-9|TRBD1
CASSSTKTPGTGMIGYTF
TGTGCCAGCAGCTCGACGAAAACGCCCGGGACAGGGATGATCGGCTACACCTTC
>few|TRBJ2-5|TRBV27|TRBD2
CASSSSTSGRETQYF
TGTGCCAGCAGTTCCTCGACTAGCGGAAGAGAGACCCAGTACTTC
>-|TRBJ1-4|TRBV7-2|-
CASGSDGTRGEKLFF
TGTGCCAGCGGCTCGGACGGGACGCGCGGTGAAAAACTGTTTTTT
>-|TRBJ1-4|TRBV28|-
CASGTGSDEKLFF
TGTGCCAGCGGCACGGGATCGGATGAAAAACTGTTTTTT
>-|TRBJ1-5|TRBV15|-
CATSSDLGGGQPQHF
TGTGCCACCAGCAGTGATTTGGGTGGCGGTCAGCCCCAGCATTTT
>-|TRBJ2-1|TRBV3-1|-
CASSPPLSYSYNEQFF
TGTGCCAGCAGCCCCCCTTTATCTTACTCCTACAATGAGCAGTTCTTC
>-|TRBJ1-2|TRBV5-1|TRBD1
CASSLTGGAGYGYTF
TGCGCCAGCAGTCTAACAGGGGGCGCAGGCTATGGCTACACCTTC
>few|TRBJ2-7|TRBV10-3|-
CAISDQGPEAGYEQYF
TGTGCCATCAGTGACCAGGGACCAGAGGCCGGCTACGAGCAGTACTTC
>-|TRBJ2-7|TRBV20-1|TRBD1
CSARVYEGQGASEQYF
TGCAGTGCTAGGGTCTATGAGGGACAGGGGGCCTCCGAGCAGTACTTC
>-|TRBJ1-4|TRBV6-6|-
CASSYSLRGEGREKLFF
TGTGCCAGCAGTTACTCCCTTCGGGGAGAGGGAAGGGAAAAACTGTTTTTT
>few|TRBJ2-1|TRBV5-1|TRBD2
CASSLAYGGIDNEQFF
TGCGCCAGCAGCTTGGCCTACGGGGGGATCGACAATGAGCAGTTCTTC
>-|TRBJ2-7|TRBV18|-
CASSPLDTASYEQYF
TGTGCCAGCTCACCATTGGACACCGCATCCTACGAGCAGTACTTC
>-|TRBJ2-7|TRBV10-3|TRBD2
CAIRGGPYNEQYF
TGTGCCATCCGGGGGGGACCCTACAATGAGCAGTACTTC
>few|TRBJ2-1|TRBV28|TRBD2
CASSLTLAYNEQFF
TGTGCCAGCAGTTTAACACTAGCGTACAATGAGCAGTTCTTC
>few|TRBJ1-2|TRBV12-3/TRBV12-4|-
CASSSLEGQGGYTF
TGTGCCAGCAGTTCGTTAGAGGGGCAGGGAGGCTACACCTTC
>-|TRBJ2-1|TRBV20-1|-
CSARGVAGVYNEQFF
TGCAGTGCTAGAGGCGTAGCCGGGGTCTACAATGAGCAGTTCTTC
>few|TRBJ2-1|TRBV7-2|-
CASSLDPASSYNEQFF
TGTGCCAGCAGCTTAGACCCGGCTAGCTCCTACAATGAGCAGTTCTTC
>-|TRBJ2-7|TRBV5-4|TRBD1
CASSSPGGTNEQYF
TGTGCCAGCAGCTCGCCAGGGGGCACGAACGAGCAGTACTTC
>few|TRBJ1-6|TRBV6-2/TRBV6-3|-
CASSYDTATESYNSPLHF
TGTGCCAGCAGTTACGACACAGCGACGGAATCCTATAATTCACCCCTCCACTTT
>-|TRBJ1-2|TRBV5-1|-
CASSLDGGRTNYGYTF
TGCGCCAGCAGCTTGGATGGCGGCAGGACTAACTATGGCTACACCTTC
>few|TRBJ2-7|TRBV27|-
CASSSGHIYEQYF
TGTGCCAGCAGTTCCGGACACATATACGAGCAGTACTTC
>-|TRBJ1-1|TRBV21-1|-
CASRKDAYRGTEAFF
TGTGCCAGCAGGAAAGACGCATACCGGGGCACTGAAGCTTTCTTT
>-|TRBJ1-1|TRBV28|-
CASRLTANTEAFF
TGTGCCAGCAGGCTAACAGCGAACACTGAAGCTTTCTTT
>many|TRBJ1-2|TRBV5-1|-
CASSLGGNYGYTF
TGTGCCAGCAGCTTAGGGGGGAACTATGGCTACACCTTC
>-|TRBJ2-7|TRBV4-3|TRBD2
CASSQDLTSGESYEQYF
TGCGCCAGCAGCCAAGATCTGACTAGCGGGGAGTCCTACGAGCAGTACTTC
>few|TRBJ2-4|TRBV9|-
CASSVGVGNIQYF
TGTGCCAGCAGCGTAGGTGTAGGAAACATTCAGTACTTC
>many|TRBJ1-4|TRBV7-2|-
CASSSQPGEKLFF
TGTGCCAGCAGCTCCCAACCCGGTGAAAAACTGTTTTTT
>-|TRBJ2-1|TRBV7-8|TRBD2
CASSSLGLAGELNEQFF
TGTGCCAGCAGCTCTTTAGGACTAGCGGGGGAGTTGAATGAGCAGTTCTTC
>few|TRBJ2-5|TRBV28|TRBD2
CASSRILAGGHETQYF
TGTGCCAGCAGTAGGATCCTAGCGGGGGGGCACGAGACCCAGTACTTC
>-|TRBJ1-2|TRBV5-4|-
CASSLADRRYGYTF
TGTGCCAGCAGCTTGGCAGACAGGAGATATGGCTACACCTTC
>many|TRBJ2-7|TRBV20-1|-
CSPRALSSYEQYF
TGCAGCCCCAGGGCACTGAGCTCCTACGAGCAGTACTTC